The present T cell receptor beta chain was sequenced within a study of T cells in narcolepsy. On this clone itself: The antigen is undetermined.

This CDR3 spans 12 amino acids. The V gene lost 4 bases and the J gene lost 0 bases, with 3 bases spanning the gap. CDR1 and CDR2 (germline): ENHRY, SYGVKD. The repertoire was sequenced with immunoSEQ multiplex PCR; TCRdb's copy has only in-frame clones and lacks some. The sample gives around 35,000 clones, around 90% of which show up once; about 1.3% is in the top ten. Broader study findings: Reportedly, autoreactive clonotypes were serially detected in patients' blood but not controls'.

The sequenced material came from CD45RA- memory CD4+ T cells from PBMCs. The sequence was obtained from a human donor with narcolepsy. The J gene is TRBJ1-1, the V gene TRBV10-3; no reliable D call. This CDR3 is CAISGMNTEAFF. For the CDR3, the DNA is TGTGCCATCAGTGGGATGAACACTGAAGCTTTCTTT.